The rows below give T cell receptor beta chains drawn from one sample of a study of T cells expressing NK-cell markers. TCRdb reanalyzed the 5' RACE reads, giving one entry per CDR3 protein sequence and no DNA. This sample's table reports some 150,000 distinct CDR3 sequences. Sequences were obtained from blood T cells: a sorted CD56 or NKG2C T cell subset, CD4+ or CD8+ T cells, or bulk PBMC T cells (not recorded which). The receptors stem from a woman aged 45-65 years in good health. The CDR3 runs from the conserved cysteine through the conserved F or W.

J	V	CDR3
TRBJ2-4	TRBV11-3	CASGQTGGENIQYF
TRBJ2-1	TRBV5-1	CASSLFWRTSGGSSYNEQFF
TRBJ2-3	TRBV20-1	CSAPLRVGRTDTQYF
TRBJ2-5	TRBV27	CASSRTGGLETQYF
TRBJ2-3	TRBV12-3/TRBV12-4	CASSSSSGRVTDTQYF
TRBJ2-4	TRBV6-5	CASSPNEGVKNIQYF
TRBJ2-2	TRBV2	CASSVRTSTGELFF
TRBJ2-1	TRBV11-2	CASSSTQGTYNEQFF
TRBJ2-1	TRBV12-3/TRBV12-4	CASSFIPRPDEQFF
TRBJ1-1	TRBV9	CASSVESNTEAFF
TRBJ2-7	TRBV25-1	CASSGMERNIFGSYEQYF
TRBJ1-2	TRBV6-5	CASRANNYGYTF
TRBJ2-3	TRBV25-1	CASSEYMAGEGDTQYF
TRBJ2-7	TRBV5-1	CASSLISGTSGTHEQYF
TRBJ1-1	TRBV9	CASSAPEGGMRRGEAFF
TRBJ2-7	TRBV3-1	CASSQGLARYEQYF
TRBJ2-7	TRBV27	CASSLGGTGYEQYF
TRBJ2-2	TRBV20-1	CSARDRLTGELFF
TRBJ2-7	TRBV15	CATFHRVNTLGGYF
TRBJ1-1	TRBV27	CASSPTELNTEAFF
TRBJ1-5	TRBV19	CASSIPRYSNQPQHF
TRBJ2-5	TRBV27	CASTPGAGRREETQYF
TRBJ2-3	TRBV5-1	CASSLAGNRADTQYF
TRBJ2-7	TRBV7-9	CASDQVASYEQYF
TRBJ2-4	TRBV5-8	CASIPVGLQNIQYF
TRBJ2-2	TRBV19	CRVRLTGELFF
TRBJ2-5	TRBV7-9	CASSSPTGGLETQYF
TRBJ2-1	TRBV5-1	CASSLAGGPRAEQFF
TRBJ2-2	TRBV6-5	CATQHEGYTGELFF
TRBJ2-2	TRBV12-3/TRBV12-4	CASSFPPPDGRDDTGELFF
TRBJ2-1	TRBV27	CASRYGKNEQFF
TRBJ2-1	TRBV27	CASSLLTDGGYNEQFF
TRBJ2-4	TRBV7-9	CASSLREGAKNIQYF
TRBJ2-7	TRBV13	CASSHVGGEQYF
TRBJ2-1	TRBV20-1	CSARDLLAGGPGNEQFF
TRBJ1-5	TRBV27	CASSSTMEENQPQHF
TRBJ2-3	TRBV12-3/TRBV12-4	CASRPPVGAGARDTQYF
TRBJ2-1	TRBV29-1	CSVVADSGYEQFF
TRBJ1-1	TRBV12-3/TRBV12-4	CASSFRLVGTEAFF
TRBJ2-2	TRBV30	CAWMSESTQNTGELFF
TRBJ2-1	TRBV7-9	CASSDSGISYNEQFF
TRBJ2-4	TRBV3-1	CASSPSGTSNNIQYF
TRBJ2-5	TRBV3-1	CASSQPGTGYQETQYF
TRBJ1-3	TRBV7-6	CASSGREGANTIYF
TRBJ2-7	TRBV7-9	CASSPSETYEQYF
TRBJ2-2	TRBV4-1	CASSPWTGGTGELFF